Below are 16 T cell receptor beta chains sequenced from a single sample in a study of cytomegalovirus exposure and HLA in healthy donors. PCR employed 60 Vbeta and 13 Jbeta primers. Method: immunoSEQ multiplex PCR; TCRdb's copy keeps in-frame clones and lacks some. Of nearly 200,000 clones listed, 60% to 80% were seen once; the top ten hold approximately 2.1%. The specimen was PBMCs. Every receptor here comes from a woman aged 25 to 45 in good health and CMV-seropositive.

The V gene is TRBV9, the J gene TRBJ1-1; 7 positions agree with TRBD1. J was trimmed by 0 bases and V by 8 bases; bases with no gene match: 4. CDR1 and CDR2 from the germline V gene are SGDLS and YYNGEE. The CDR3 consists of 13 residues. CDR3 region: CASGTDLNTEAFF. The CDR3 DNA reads as TGTGCCAGTGGGACAGATCTGAACACTGAAGCTTTCTTT.

The rearrangement links TRBV10-3 to TRBJ2-5; 9 bases match TRBD2. This CDR3 has 14 residues. The germline gives CDR1 ENHRY, CDR2 SYGVKD. V lost 4 bases to trimming and J lost 6 bases; unmatched junction nucleotides: 6. This chain's CDR3 is CAISGGLASKTQYF. CDR3 sequence (DNA): TGTGCCATCAGTGGGGGACTAGCATCGAAGACCCAGTACTTC.

The chain joins TRBV6-5 to TRBJ1-1; the match to TRBD1 covers 8 bases. J gave up 4 bases and V 7 bases, and 5 bases lay outside the gene matches. Germline values: CDR1 MNHEY, CDR2 SVGAGI. The CDR3 has 13 amino acids. CDR3 loop: CASNLQGVTEAFF. The CDR3, as DNA: TGTGCCAGCAACCTACAGGGGGTCACTGAAGCTTTCTTT.

The rearrangement links TRBV15 to TRBJ1-2; 8 nucleotides match TRBD1. The CDR3 runs 13 residues. Germline CDR1 LNHNV, CDR2 YYDKDF (reference sequence). Trimming took 4 bases from V and 4 from J; bases not matched to a gene: 2. CDR3 sequence: CATSTGQAYGYTF. CDR3 DNA sequence: TGTGCCACCAGCACGGGACAGGCCTATGGCTACACCTTC.

This chain uses TRBV30 with TRBJ1-1; a weak D match, TRBD1 (6 bases). Germline CDR1 GTSNPN, CDR2 SVGIG (reference sequence). The CDR3 loop spans 13 amino acids. The V and J ends lost 3 bases and 3 bases respectively, with 11 bases between them. CDR3 residues: CAWSQGSDTEAFF. The CDR3 DNA reads TGTGCCTGGAGCCAGGGGAGTGACACTGAAGCTTTCTTT.

A note on this clone: This specimen includes other DNA sequences encoding the same CDR3. The CDR3 region has the DNA TGTGCCAGCAGTTACTCGACAGGATCCCCCTTCCACGAGCAGTACTTC. Translating it yields CASSYSTGSPFHEQYF. The V and J genes are TRBV6-6 and TRBJ2-7, with a possible D match to TRBD1 (6 bases). V lost 0 bases and J 5 bases, leaving 17 bases between the germline ends. Germline V gene lookup returns CDR1 MNHNY and CDR2 SVGAGI (reference sequence). The CDR3 covers 16 residues.

The chain carries TRBV9 and TRBJ2-1, with 7 bases fitting TRBD2. V trimming: 0 bases; J trimming: 5 bases; junction bases outside the gene matches: 5. This CDR3 region has 15 residues. CDR1 is SGDLS, CDR2 YYNGEE, per germline. DNA for the CDR3: TGTGCCAGCAGCGTAGGACTAGCTTCTCACAATGAGCAGTTCTTC. It yields the protein CASSVGLASHNEQFF.

This chain links TRBV30 with TRBJ2-1; D uncertain. The germline V gene encodes CDR1 GTSNPN and CDR2 SVGIG (reference sequence). This CDR3 is 13 amino acids long. V was trimmed by 1 base and J by 6 bases, leaving 10 bases between them. The CDR3: CAWSALAGNEQFF. CDR3 nucleotides: TGTGCCTGGAGTGCTTTAGCTGGCAATGAGCAGTTCTTC.

This chain joins TRBV28 and TRBJ1-5; tentative D call: TRBD1 (5 bases). Between the trimmed V and J ends, which lost 6 bases and 3 bases, there was a span of 18 bases. The CDR3 runs to 16 residues. CDR1 MDHEN and CDR2 SYDVKM come from the germline V gene. The CDR3 protein is CASRRYTGAHNQPQHF. In DNA form, the CDR3 reads TGTGCCAGCAGACGATATACAGGCGCCCACAATCAGCCCCAGCATTTT.

The chain is built from TRBV18 and TRBJ2-7; possible D gene TRBD1, 5 bases. Germline CDR1 KGHSH, CDR2 LQKENI. V was pared by 1 base and J by 6 bases, with 19 bases between. The CDR3 sequence is 16 residues long. The CDR3 DNA follows: TGTGCCAGCTCACCACTTTCTAATCCAGGGCTGGTCGAGCAGTACTTC. Protein sequence: CASSPLSNPGLVEQYF. Full variable domain (rest looked up from reference TRBV18 and TRBJ2-7): NAGVMQNPRHLVRRRGQEARLRCSPMKGHSHVYWYRQLPEEGLKFMVYLQKENIIDESGMPKERFSAEFPKEGPSILRIQQVVRGDSAAYFCASSPLSNPGLVEQYFGPGTRLTVT.

The chain couples TRBV27 to TRBJ2-7; 9 positions match TRBD2. Germline CDR1 reads MNHEY; CDR2 reads SMNVEV (reference sequence). This CDR3 spans 15 amino acids. V dropped 4 bases and J dropped 6; count of bases not matched to a gene: 10. CDR3 residues: CASSSPSREGPEQYF. CDR3 coding DNA: TGTGCCAGCAGTTCTCCCTCGCGGGAGGGCCCCGAGCAGTACTTC.

V is TRBV14 and J is TRBJ2-1, with 11 bases identical to TRBD2. The CDR3 totals 16 residues. After removal of 4 bases from V and 6 bases from J, the junction contained 8 bases not matched to a gene. Germline V gene sequence: CDR1 SGHDN, CDR2 FVKESK. CDR3 sequence reads: CASSLTLAGGRNEQFF. DNA for the CDR3: TGTGCCAGCAGCCTGACGTTAGCGGGAGGGCGCAATGAGCAGTTCTTC.

V and J are TRBV9 and TRBJ2-5, with TRBD2 matching over 8 bases. The end of the DNA aligns better with TRBJ2-7, so the J call may be wrong. CDR1 is SGDLS and CDR2 is YYNGEE in the germline V gene. The length of the CDR3 is 15 residues. CDR3 sequence reads: CASSVASGSLYEQYF. CDR3 bases: TGTGCCAGCAGCGTAGCCAGCGGGAGCCTCTACGAGCAGTACTTC.

The rearrangement uses TRBV25-1 and TRBJ1-2; D is possibly TRBD1 (6 bases). The CDR3 runs 15 residues. The V gene's germline CDR1 is MGHDK and CDR2 SYGVNS. Trimming cost V 3 bases and J 3 bases, with 14 bases left between them. CDR3 region: CASSDPVGAHYGYTF. In DNA, the CDR3 is TGTGCCAGCAGTGATCCGGTGGGGGCCCACTATGGCTACACCTTC.

V is TRBV28 and J is TRBJ2-7; 8 bases map to TRBD2. Unmatched junction bases numbered 10, after V lost 4 bases and J lost 5 bases. The length of the CDR3 is 15 residues. Germline assignment: CDR1 MDHEN and CDR2 SYDVKM. For the CDR3, the DNA is TGTGCCAGCAGTTACTTACGGGGGGGAACCGACGAGCAGTACTTC. Translation gives CASSYLRGGTDEQYF.

This chain joins TRBV6-1 and TRBJ2-1, with a weak D call TRBD2 (5 bases). Germline CDR1 is MNHNS and CDR2 is SASEGT. The CDR3 has 12 amino acids. Trimming cost V 6 bases and J 13 bases, with 16 bases left between them. CDR3 region: CASSRTTSLQFF. For the CDR3, the DNA is TGTGCCAGCAGCCGGACCACTAGTTTACAGTTCTTC.